These 8 T cell receptor beta chains were all obtained from the same sample, sequenced in a study of shared clonotypes between healthy human individuals. Using immunoSEQ multiplex PCR, the repertoire was profiled, and TCRdb retains in-frame clones only, with some absent. Of around 500,000 clones listed, more than 75% are singletons. The sample taken for sequencing was PBMCs. Receptors were obtained from a woman in her 40s in good health. Some clones in this sample may be carry-over from other donors' samples.

The chain couples TRBV4-1 to TRBJ2-2; weak D call: TRBD1 (5 bases). V lost 4 bases and J lost 0, with 15 bases in between. The germline V gene has CDR1 MGHRA and CDR2 YSYEKL. The CDR3 contains 17 residues. The CDR3 region is CASSLKGWGPNTGELFF. For the CDR3, the DNA is TGCGCCAGCAGCCTAAAGGGTTGGGGCCCGAACACCGGGGAGCTGTTTTTT.

As DNA, the CDR3 is TGTGCCAGCAGTCCCACTCCGGGACAGGGGATCTGGTATGAGCAGTTCTTC. Translated: CASSPTPGQGIWYEQFF. V usage is TRBV28 and J usage is TRBJ2-1; 10 bases map to TRBD1. The V segment lost 5 bases and the J segment 8 bases; nucleotides outside the gene matches: 15. This CDR3 region has 17 residues. CDR1 is MDHEN and CDR2 is SYDVKM in the germline V gene.

V and J are TRBV7-6 and TRBJ2-1; 10 positions match TRBD2. The germline V gene encodes CDR1 SGHVS and CDR2 FNYEAQ. Trimming took 5 bases from V and 3 from J; bases not matched to a gene: 7. This CDR3 has 16 residues. CDR3 sequence: CASSRSSGRSYNEQFF. CDR3 sequence (DNA): TGTGCCAGCAGCCGTTCTAGCGGGAGAAGCTACAATGAGCAGTTCTTC. Filled out from reference TRBV7-6 and TRBJ2-1, the complete variable domain reads GAGVSQSPRYKVTKRGQDVALRCDPISGHVSLYWYRQALGQGPEFLTYFNYEAQQDKSGLPNDRFSAERPEGSISTLTIQRTEQRDSAMYRCASSRSSGRSYNEQFFGPGTRLTVL.

This clone turned up a few times. The V and J genes are TRBV18 and TRBJ2-1, with a tentative D call TRBD1 (5 bases). The CDR3 is 15 residues long. CDR1 is KGHSH, CDR2 LQKENI, per germline. Trimming took 3 bases from V and 2 from J, leaving 11 bases between them. Here the CDR3 DNA reads TGTGCCAGCTCACCGCAGGGCTCAACCTACAATGAGCAGTTCTTC. Amino acid sequence: CASSPQGSTYNEQFF.

This clone has a handful of counts. The chain carries TRBV18 and TRBJ1-2; D is unresolved. Trimming took off 8 bases at V and 11 bases at J, with 15 bases between the two ends. CDR1 and CDR2 (germline): KGHSH, LQKENI. The CDR3 is made up of 11 amino acids. CDR3 sequence reads: CASRATESYTF. The DNA of the CDR3 is TGTGCCAGCCGTGCGACGGAATCGTACACCTTC.

This clone turned up a few times. This rearrangement joins TRBV5-1 to TRBJ2-7; TRBD1 agrees at 7 bases. V gave up 4 bases and J gave up 2 bases; unmatched junction bases: 3. Germline V gene lookup returns CDR1 SGHRS and CDR2 YFSETQ. The CDR3 length is 13 residues. The CDR3 protein is CASSQTGPYEQYF. In DNA form, the CDR3 reads TGCGCCAGCAGCCAGACAGGGCCCTACGAGCAGTACTTC.

This clone was counted once. The V gene is TRBV7-3, the J gene TRBJ2-3; D ambiguous. The CDR3 runs 14 residues. Germline V gives CDR1 SGHTA, CDR2 FQGTGA. Trimming pared 1 base from V and 2 bases from J, leaving 7 bases between. The CDR3 DNA reads as TGTGCCAGCAGCTTAATGTCTAACACAGATACGCAGTATTTT. Protein sequence: CASSLMSNTDTQYF. The entire variable domain, with the rest obtained from reference TRBV7-3 and TRBJ2-3, is as follows: GAGVSQTPSNKVTEKGKYVELRCDPISGHTALYWYRQSLGQGPEFLIYFQGTGAADDSGLPNDRFFAVRPEGSVSTLKIQRTERGDSAVYLCASSLMSNTDTQYFGPGTRLTVL.

The chain joins TRBV27 to TRBJ1-2; D gene ambiguous. Trimming left V 6 bases short and J 5 bases short, with 19 bases between. The CDR3 totals 15 residues. Germline V gene lookup returns CDR1 MNHEY and CDR2 SMNVEV (reference sequence). CDR3 in DNA: TGTGCCAGCAGGGCAAGTAGACTAACTATGTATGGCTACACCTTC. Translated: CASRASRLTMYGYTF.